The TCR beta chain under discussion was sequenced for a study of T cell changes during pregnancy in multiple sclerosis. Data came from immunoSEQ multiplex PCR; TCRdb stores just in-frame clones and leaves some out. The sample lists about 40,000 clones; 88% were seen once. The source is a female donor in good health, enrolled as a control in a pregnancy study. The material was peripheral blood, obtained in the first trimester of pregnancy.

The CDR3 sequence is CATSRERPGDQPQHF. The CDR3 DNA reads as TGTGCCACCAGCAGAGAGCGGCCAGGGGATCAGCCCCAGCATTTT. This chain connects TRBV15 to TRBJ1-5; D is possibly TRBD1 (6 bases). Germline CDR1 reads LNHNV; CDR2 reads YYDKDF (reference sequence). The CDR3 runs to 15 residues. Trimming cost V 0 bases and J 5 bases, with 11 bases left between them.